One and the same sample provided the 9 T cell receptor beta chains below, sequenced in a study of response to subunit inactivated influenza vaccine. TCRdb re-analysed the RT-PCR reads in MiXCR, keeping a single row per CDR3 protein. The sample records 540,000 or so distinct CDR3 sequences, 10% to 15% being singletons. Sample: PBMCs from blood, taken 45 days after vaccination. The receptors here all came from a man between 45 and 60 years old who received an inactivated influenza vaccine.

V usage is TRBV13 and J usage is TRBJ2-5; perhaps TRBD2 as D (6 bases). This CDR3 region has 14 residues. Germline CDR1 and CDR2: PRHDT and FYEKMQ (reference sequence). Trimming removed 0 bases at V and 8 bases at J, with 13 bases between. Here the CDR3 DNA reads TGTGCCAGCAGCTTAGGGACTAGATCTGAAACCCAGTACTTC. It is translated as CASSLGTRSETQYF.

This clonotype was counted only a few times. This chain uses TRBV20-1 with TRBJ2-7; a weak D match, TRBD2 (6 bases). The germline CDR1 and CDR2 sequences are DFQATT and SNEGSKA (reference sequence). The CDR3 runs 13 residues. V lost 1 base, J lost 3 bases, and 10 bases lay in between. CDR3 amino acids: CSARAGVGYEQYF. DNA for the CDR3: TGCAGTGCTAGAGCGGGAGTTGGCTACGAGCAGTACTTC.

The chain joins TRBV3-1 to TRBJ1-2, with D uncertain. V was pared by 1 base and J by 11 bases, with 11 bases between. CDR3 size: 12 residues. The germline V gene encodes CDR1 LGHDT and CDR2 YNNKEL (reference sequence). This CDR3 is CASSQGTARYTF. The CDR3 DNA sequence: TGTGCCAGCAGCCAAGGGACCGCCCGATACACCTTC.

J is TRBJ2-4 and V is TRBV15; D gene ambiguous. Germline V CDR1 and CDR2: LNHNV, YYDKDF (reference sequence). The CDR3 consists of 18 residues. V was trimmed by 0 bases and J by 2 bases, leaving 17 bases between them. In nucleotides, the CDR3 is TGTGCCACCAGCAGAGATAGAGAGGCTTTTGGGCCCAAAAACATTCAGTACTTC. This gives the protein CATSRDREAFGPKNIQYF.

This clonotype has ten or more counts. The J gene is TRBJ2-5, the V gene TRBV28, with unresolved D. The germline CDR1 and CDR2 sequences are MDHEN and SYDVKM. There are 12 residues in the CDR3. Trimming took 2 bases from V and 4 from J, leaving 5 bases between them. This chain's CDR3 is CASSLPSETQYF. As DNA, the CDR3 is TGTGCCAGCAGTTTACCTTCAGAGACCCAGTACTTC.

A few counts support this clonotype. CDR3 in amino acids: CASSDGTGRYRELFF. The CDR3 coding sequence is TGCGCCAGCAGTGATGGTACAGGGAGGTACCGGGAGCTGTTTTTT. The chain uses TRBV10-1 and TRBJ2-2; D tentatively reads TRBD1 or TRBD2 (6 bases each). Germline V gives CDR1 WNHNN, CDR2 SYGVQD (reference sequence). The CDR3 loop spans 15 amino acids. Trimming removed 3 bases at V and 9 bases at J, with 17 bases between.

This clonotype was seen only a few times. The gene calls are TRBV24-1 and TRBJ1-1; D may be TRBD1 (6 bases). The V gene's germline CDR1 is KGHDR and CDR2 SFDVKD. The V end lost 4 bases, the J end lost 0 bases, and 11 bases lay between the germline ends. The CDR3 loop spans 15 amino acids. The CDR3 DNA follows: TGTGCCACCAGTGAAGGGACAATCATGAACACTGAAGCTTTCTTT. Translating gives CATSEGTIMNTEAFF.

This clonotype was recorded at least ten times. This rearrangement joins TRBV12-3 or TRBV12-4 to TRBJ2-1; D not resolved. The V end lost 2 bases, the J end lost 6 bases, and 14 bases lay between the germline ends. This CDR3 has 15 amino acids. The CDR3 nucleotides read TGTGCCAGCAGTTTATCGCAGGTTGTCCGCAATGAGCAGTTCTTC. It yields the protein CASSLSQVVRNEQFF.

This clonotype was counted between two and nine times. This rearrangement joins TRBV6-2 or TRBV6-3 to TRBJ1-4; 10 bases match TRBD1. Germline V gene data show CDR1 as MNHEY and CDR2 as SVGEGT. After removal of 2 bases from V and 8 bases from J, the junction contained 8 bases not matched to a gene. CDR3 length equals 16 residues. The CDR3 coding sequence is TGTGCCAGCAGTTACGCGGTCGGGACAGGGGACGAAAAACTGTTTTTT. This translates into CASSYAVGTGDEKLFF.